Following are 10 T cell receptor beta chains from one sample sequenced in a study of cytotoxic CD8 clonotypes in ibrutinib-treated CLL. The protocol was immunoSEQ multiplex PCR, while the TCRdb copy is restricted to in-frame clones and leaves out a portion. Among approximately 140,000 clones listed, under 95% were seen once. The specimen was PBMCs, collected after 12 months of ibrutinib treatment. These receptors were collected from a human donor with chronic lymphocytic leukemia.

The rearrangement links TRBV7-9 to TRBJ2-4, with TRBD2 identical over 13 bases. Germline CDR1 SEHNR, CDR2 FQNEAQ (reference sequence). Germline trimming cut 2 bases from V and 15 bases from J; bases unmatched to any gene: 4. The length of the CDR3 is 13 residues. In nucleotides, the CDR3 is TGTGCCAGCAGCTTAACAACTAGCGGGAGGGTGTACTTC. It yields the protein CASSLTTSGRVYF.

The CDR3 region is CASSAAGQDYYGYTF. As DNA, the CDR3 is TGCGCCAGCAGCGCCGCGGGACAGGACTACTATGGCTACACCTTC. This rearrangement joins TRBV5-1 to TRBJ1-2, with 8 bases matching TRBD1. This CDR3 contains 15 residues. J gave up 3 bases and V 4 bases, and 8 bases lay outside the gene matches. Germline V gives CDR1 SGHRS, CDR2 YFSETQ.

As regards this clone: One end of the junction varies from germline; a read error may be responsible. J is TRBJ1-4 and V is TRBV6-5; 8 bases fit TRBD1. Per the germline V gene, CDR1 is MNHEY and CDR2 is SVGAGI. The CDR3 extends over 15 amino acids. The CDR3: CASSYSQGANGKLFF. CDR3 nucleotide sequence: TGTGCCAGCAGTTACTCCCAGGGGGCTAATGGAAAACTGTTTTTT.

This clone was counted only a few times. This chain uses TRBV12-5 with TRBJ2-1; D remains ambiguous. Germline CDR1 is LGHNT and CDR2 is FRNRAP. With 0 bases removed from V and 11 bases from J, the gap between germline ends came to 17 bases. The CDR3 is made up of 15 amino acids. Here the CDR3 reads CASGLVVASLQKQFF. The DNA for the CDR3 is TGTGCTAGTGGTTTGGTAGTAGCTAGTCTCCAAAAGCAGTTCTTC.

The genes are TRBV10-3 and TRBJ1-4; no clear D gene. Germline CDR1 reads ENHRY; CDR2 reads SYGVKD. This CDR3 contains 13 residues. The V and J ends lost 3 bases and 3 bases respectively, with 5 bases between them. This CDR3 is CAISDSANEKLFF. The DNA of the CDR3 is TGTGCCATCAGTGACAGCGCTAATGAAAAACTGTTTTTT.

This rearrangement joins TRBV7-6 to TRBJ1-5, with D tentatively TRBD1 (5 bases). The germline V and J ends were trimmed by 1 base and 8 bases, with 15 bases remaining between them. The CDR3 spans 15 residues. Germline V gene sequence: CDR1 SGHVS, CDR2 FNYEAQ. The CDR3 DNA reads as TGTGCCAGCAGCTTAGGGGGGAAGCCGGGGGAGCCCCAGCATTTT. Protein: CASSLGGKPGEPQHF.

CDR3 coding DNA: TGTGCCAGCAGTGAATATATTCCGGGAGAGAAACTGTTTTTT. Translated: CASSEYIPGEKLFF. The rearrangement joins TRBV25-1 to TRBJ1-4, with D unresolved. This CDR3 has 14 amino acids. Trimming cost V 0 bases and J 11 bases, with 13 bases left between them. Germline V gene sequence: CDR1 MGHDK, CDR2 SYGVNS.

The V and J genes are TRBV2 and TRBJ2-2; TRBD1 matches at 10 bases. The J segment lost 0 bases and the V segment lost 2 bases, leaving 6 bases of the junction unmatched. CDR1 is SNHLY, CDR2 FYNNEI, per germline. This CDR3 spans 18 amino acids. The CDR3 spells CASSEMGTGVANTGELFF. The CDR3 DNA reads TGTGCCAGCAGTGAAATGGGGACAGGGGTGGCGAACACCGGGGAGCTGTTTTTT.

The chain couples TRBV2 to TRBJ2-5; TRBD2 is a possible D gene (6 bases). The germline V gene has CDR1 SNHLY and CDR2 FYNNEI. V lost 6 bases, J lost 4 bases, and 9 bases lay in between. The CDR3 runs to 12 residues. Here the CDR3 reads CASRQEGETQYF. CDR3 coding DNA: TGTGCCAGCAGGCAGGAGGGAGAGACCCAGTACTTC.

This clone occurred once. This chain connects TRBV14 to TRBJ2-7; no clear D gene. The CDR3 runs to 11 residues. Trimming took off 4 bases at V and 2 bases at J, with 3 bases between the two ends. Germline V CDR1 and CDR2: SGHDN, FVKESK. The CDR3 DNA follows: TGTGCCAGCAGCCTCACCTACGAGCAGTACTTC. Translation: CASSLTYEQYF.